This paragraph reports one T cell receptor beta chain. The record originates from a study of OX40 agonist ivuxolimab in advanced cancers. Overall study context: Patients in the trial were receiving intravenous ivuxolimab every 2 weeks, at doses of 0.01 to 10 mg/kg. Hepatocellular carcinoma, melanoma, renal cell or head and neck cancer affected the dose-escalation patients.

Assay used: immunoSEQ multiplex PCR; TCRdb lists only in-frame clones, some missing. The table has some 66,000 clones, roughly 84% seen once. The germline CDR1 and CDR2 sequences are SGHAT and FQNNGV. V trimming: 2 bases; J trimming: 2 bases; junction bases outside the gene matches: 9. The CDR3 has 17 amino acids. The source material was CD4+ or CD8+ T cells sorted from blood, sampled in a trial of the OX40 agonist ivuxolimab. This chain connects TRBV11-2 to TRBJ1-5; 7 nucleotides align to TRBD1. The sequence came from an adult with an advanced solid tumor such as melanoma, head and neck, liver or kidney cancer. DNA of the CDR3: TGTGCCAGCAGCTTACTAAGGGGGCAGGGGGGCAATCAGCCCCAGCATTTT. Its protein product is CASSLLRGQGGNQPQHF.